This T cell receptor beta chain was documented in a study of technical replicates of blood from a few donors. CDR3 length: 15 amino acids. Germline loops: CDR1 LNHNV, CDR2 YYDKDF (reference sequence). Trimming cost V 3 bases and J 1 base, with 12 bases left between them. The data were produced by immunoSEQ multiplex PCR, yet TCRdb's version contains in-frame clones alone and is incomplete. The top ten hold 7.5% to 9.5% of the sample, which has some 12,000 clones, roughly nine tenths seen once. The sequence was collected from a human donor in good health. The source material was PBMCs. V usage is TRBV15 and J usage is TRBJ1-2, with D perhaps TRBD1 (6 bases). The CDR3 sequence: CATSRDSYLNYGYTF. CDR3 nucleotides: TGTGCCACCAGCAGGGACAGCTATCTTAACTATGGCTACACCTTC.